Listed here are 31 T cell receptor beta chains from one sample, sequenced in a study of Graves' ophthalmopathy and Graves' hyperthyroidism. Amplified TCR beta CDR3 regions were obtained using RNA transcripts as template. A first-round RT-PCR used HTBI primers, followed by a second-round multiplex PCR. One entry per CDR3 protein results from TCRdb running MiXCR on the multiplex PCR reads. The sample holds a few hundred thousand distinct CDR3 sequences, 15% to 19% seen once. The sequencing input was peripheral blood. These TCRs come from a woman aged 18 to 35 with stable Graves' hyperthyroidism.

The sample holds many counts of this clonotype. This chain links TRBV2 with TRBJ2-5; no clear D. The V gene's germline CDR1 is SNHLY and CDR2 FYNNEI. Trimming shortened V by 5 bases and J by 5 bases, and 6 bases separated the two germline ends. CDR3 size: 11 residues. CDR3: CASSTLETQYF. CDR3 sequence (DNA): TGTGCCAGCAGTACCCTCGAGACCCAGTACTTC.

Ten or more counts support this clonotype. CDR3 residues: CASSSSTNQPQHF. The CDR3 bases are TGTGCCAGCAGTTCCTCGACAAATCAGCCCCAGCATTTT. The chain joins TRBV12-3 or TRBV12-4 to TRBJ1-5; no clear D gene. V lost 4 bases, J lost 4 bases, and 8 bases lay in between. The CDR3 contains 13 residues.

This clonotype was seen repeatedly, ten times or more. The gene calls are TRBV7-9 and TRBJ1-6, with D unresolved. CDR3 length equals 14 residues. V shed 8 bases and J shed 5 bases, with 13 bases lying between them. In germline, CDR1 is SEHNR, CDR2 FQNEAQ (reference sequence). CDR3 nucleotides: TGTGCCAGCTCGAGCGAGCCGAATAATTCACCCCTCCACTTT. Translated, it gives CASSSEPNNSPLHF.

J is TRBJ2-7 and V is TRBV6-2 or TRBV6-3; the D call may be TRBD1 or TRBD2 (5 bases each). Trimming removed 0 bases from V and 2 bases from J, with 11 bases in between. The CDR3 loop spans 15 amino acids. Germline V CDR1 and CDR2: MNHEY, SVGEGT. CDR3 residues: CASSYSGTPTYEQYF. The CDR3 DNA sequence: TGTGCCAGCAGTTACTCGGGGACCCCGACCTACGAGCAGTACTTC.

This clonotype has just a few counts. J is TRBJ1-6 and V is TRBV5-6; no clear D gene. This CDR3 comprises 16 residues. The germline gives CDR1 SGHDT, CDR2 YYEEEE. Trimming removed 2 bases from V and 8 bases from J, with 17 bases in between. CDR3 DNA: TGTGCCAGCAGCTTAGCTCGGAAGCAGCATTATTCACCCCTCCACTTT. Protein: CASSLARKQHYSPLHF. The full variable domain, rest sourced from reference TRBV5-6 and TRBJ1-6, is DAGVTQSPTHLIKTRGQQVTLRCSPKSGHDTVSWYQQALGQGPQFIFQYYEEEERQRGNFPDRFSGHQFPNYSSELNVNALLLGDSALYLCASSLARKQHYSPLHFGNGTRLTVT.

This clonotype appeared a few times. This chain uses TRBV2 with TRBJ2-4, with 13 bases that match TRBD2. Germline CDR1 SNHLY, CDR2 FYNNEI. The CDR3 runs to 19 residues. J gave up 1 base and V 4 bases, and 10 bases lay outside the gene matches. CDR3 region: CASSAPGLAGPGAKNIQYF. As DNA, the CDR3 is TGTGCCAGCAGTGCCCCGGGACTAGCGGGGCCGGGGGCCAAAAACATTCAGTACTTC.

In this sample, this clonotype turned up a few times. A single base separates this from a much larger clone, so it may be a read error. V gene TRBV18 combines with J gene TRBJ2-2, with 8 bases that match TRBD1. From germline, CDR1 is KGHSH and CDR2 LQKENI. This CDR3 spans 15 amino acids. CDR3 nucleotides: TGTGCCAACTCACCAACGGACAGGGTAATCGGGGAGCTGTTTTTT. It specifies CANSPTDRVIGELFF. The full variable domain, rest sourced from reference TRBV18 and TRBJ2-2, is NAGVMQNPRHLVRRRGQEARLRCSPMKGHSHVYWYRQLPEEGLKFMVYLQKENIIDESGMPKERFSAEFPKEGPSILRIQQVVRGDSAAYFCANSPTDRVIGELFFGEGSRLTVL.

This clonotype was recorded many times. The chain couples TRBV6-1 to TRBJ2-7; 9 bases are shared with TRBD1. The CDR3 is 13 amino acids. J lost 6 bases, V lost 4 bases, and 4 bases had no gene match. Per the germline V gene, CDR1 is MNHNS and CDR2 is SASEGT. As DNA, the CDR3 is TGTGCCAGCAGTGGGGACAGGGCCCTCGAGCAGTACTTC. Its translation is CASSGDRALEQYF.

This chain links TRBV6-1 with TRBJ2-5; D call uncertain. The V end was cut by 4 bases, the J end by 3 bases, with 9 bases between. The CDR3 length is 13 residues. CDR1 is MNHNS and CDR2 is SASEGT in the germline V gene. The CDR3 loop reads CASSGRREETQYF. Written as DNA, the CDR3 is TGTGCCAGCAGTGGGCGGCGAGAAGAGACCCAGTACTTC.

This clonotype was recorded at least ten times. Here the CDR3 reads CSVDLSTGNGGYTF. Here the CDR3 DNA reads TGCAGCGTTGATTTAAGCACAGGGAACGGTGGCTACACCTTC. The chain uses TRBV29-1 and TRBJ1-2; weak D call: TRBD1 (6 bases). Germline CDR1 is SQVTM and CDR2 is ANQGSEA. V dropped 3 bases and J dropped 7 bases, with 18 bases sitting between them. The CDR3 runs 14 residues.

In regard to this clonotype: One base away lies a much larger clone, so this may be a sequencing read error. The V gene is TRBV2, the J gene TRBJ1-1; D unclear. The germline V gene has CDR1 SNHLY and CDR2 FYNNEI. The CDR3 length is 12 residues. The CDR3 DNA follows: TGTGCCAGCAGTGGGACGGCCTACGAAACTTGCTTT. This gives the protein CASSGTAYETCF. Supplemented by reference TRBV2 and TRBJ1-1, the full variable domain reads EPEVTQTPSHQVTQMGQEVILRCVPISNHLYFYWYRQILGQKVEFLVSFYNNEISEKSEIFDDQFSVERPDGSNFTLKIRSTKLEDSAMYFCASSGTAYETCFGQGTRLTVV.

Ten or more counts support this clonotype. This chain connects TRBV6-1 to TRBJ1-2; D is possibly TRBD1 (6 bases). The CDR3 spans 14 residues. V was trimmed by 6 bases and J by 6 bases, leaving 17 bases between them. CDR1 is MNHNS, CDR2 SASEGT, per germline. CDR3: CASRRTGTRNGYTF. CDR3 in DNA: TGTGCCAGCAGACGAACCGGGACAAGGAATGGCTACACCTTC.

This clonotype was counted ten times or more. J is TRBJ2-5 and V is TRBV3-1, with a possible D match to TRBD2 (6 bases). Germline V gene sequence: CDR1 LGHDT, CDR2 YNNKEL (reference sequence). V was trimmed by 0 bases and J by 5 bases, leaving 13 bases between them. The CDR3 runs 15 residues. CDR3 in amino acids: CASSQDGGIGETQYF. The CDR3 DNA follows: TGTGCCAGCAGCCAAGATGGAGGGATTGGGGAGACCCAGTACTTC.

This clonotype has at least ten counts. The CDR3 sequence: CASSKGAVRMAGANVLTF. The CDR3 DNA reads as TGTGCCAGCAGCAAGGGGGCAGTAAGAATGGCCGGGGCCAACGTCCTGACTTTC. This chain uses TRBV7-3 with TRBJ2-6, with TRBD1 matching 7 bases. The germline gives CDR1 SGHTA, CDR2 FQGTGA. The CDR3 is 18 amino acids. The J segment lost 4 bases and the V segment lost 5 bases, leaving 14 bases of the junction unmatched. Combining the CDR3 with reference TRBV7-3 and TRBJ2-6 gives the whole variable domain GAGVSQTPSNKVTEKGKYVELRCDPISGHTALYWYRQSLGQGPEFLIYFQGTGAADDSGLPNDRFFAVRPEGSVSTLKIQRTERGDSAVYLCASSKGAVRMAGANVLTFGAGSRLTVL.

This clonotype was counted many times. CDR3 sequence reads: CASSILGVWGDGYTF. The CDR3, as DNA: TGTGCCAGCAGTATCCTTGGGGTTTGGGGAGATGGCTACACCTTC. The J gene is TRBJ1-2, the V gene TRBV12-3 or TRBV12-4; D is uncertain. Deletions cut 5 bases from V and 6 bases from J, with 19 bases between. This CDR3 has 15 amino acids.

This clonotype was detected only a few times. One base away lies a much larger clone, so this may be a sequencing read error. In nucleotides, the CDR3 is TGTGCCAGTAGTAGCAGTGCTGGACAAGAGACCCAGTACTTC. Translated, it gives CASSSSAGQETQYF. The V and J genes are TRBV19 and TRBJ2-5; no firm D call. The V end lost 4 bases, the J end lost 2 bases, and 11 bases lay between the germline ends. Looked up from germline, CDR1 is LNHDA and CDR2 is SQIVND (reference sequence). The CDR3 sequence is 14 residues long.

Ten or more counts support this clonotype. The chain is built from TRBV11-2 and TRBJ2-7, with TRBD1 matching 7 bases. CDR1 is SGHAT, CDR2 FQNNGV, per germline. J was trimmed by 2 bases and V by 5 bases; bases with no gene match: 9. This CDR3 comprises 15 residues. The CDR3 DNA reads TGTGCCAGCAGCCCGGTCGCAGGGGGAGCCTACGAGCAGTACTTC. The encoded protein is CASSPVAGGAYEQYF.

Ten or more counts support this clonotype. The V and J genes are TRBV2 and TRBJ1-1; D ambiguous. Germline assignment: CDR1 SNHLY and CDR2 FYNNEI. The V end was cut by 6 bases, the J end by 5 bases, with 7 bases between. CDR3 length equals 11 residues. CDR3 sequence reads: CASRDGTEAFF. As DNA, the CDR3 is TGTGCCAGCAGGGACGGGACTGAAGCTTTCTTT.

The table lists this clonotype with many counts. The chain combines TRBV27 with TRBJ1-2; D is ambiguous. This CDR3 is 14 amino acids long. Trimming removed 5 bases from V and 6 bases from J, with 16 bases in between. Germline assignment: CDR1 MNHEY and CDR2 SMNVEV (reference sequence). The CDR3 protein is CASSPNWAGHGYTF. The CDR3 nucleotides read TGTGCCAGCAGTCCCAATTGGGCCGGCCATGGCTACACCTTC.

In its sample, this clonotype was seen many times. The gene calls are TRBV15 and TRBJ1-1, with D possibly TRBD1 on 5 matching bases. V was shortened by 9 bases and J by 0 bases, with 14 bases between the two germline ends. This CDR3 is built from 14 residues. Germline V gene sequence: CDR1 LNHNV, CDR2 YYDKDF (reference sequence). CDR3: CATKRGVMNTEAFF. Written as DNA, the CDR3 is TGTGCCACGAAGAGGGGAGTTATGAACACTGAAGCTTTCTTT.

At least ten counts were recorded for this clonotype. The V gene is TRBV6-2 or TRBV6-3, the J gene TRBJ1-5; no clear D. The V gene's germline CDR1 is MNHEY and CDR2 SVGEGT. The CDR3 loop spans 15 amino acids. Trimming shortened V by 7 bases and J by 2 bases, and 15 bases separated the two germline ends. CDR3 sequence reads: CASTPSGRGNQPQHF. The CDR3 DNA reads TGTGCCAGCACTCCTAGCGGAAGGGGCAATCAGCCCCAGCATTTT.

This chain connects TRBV20-1 to TRBJ2-2; no clear D. Germline V gene lookup returns CDR1 DFQATT and CDR2 SNEGSKA (reference sequence). Trimming removed 7 bases at V and 4 bases at J, with 13 bases between. The CDR3 contains 13 residues. This CDR3 reads CSVRARATGELFF. CDR3 bases: TGCAGTGTTCGGGCTAGGGCCACCGGGGAGCTGTTTTTT.

Note on this clonotype: A junction boundary mismatches the germline segment, possibly from a read error. The V gene is TRBV11-2, the J gene TRBJ1-1, with a tentative D call TRBD1 (6 bases). The CDR3 sequence is 12 residues long. Germline loops: CDR1 SGHAT, CDR2 FQNNGV. In DNA form, the CDR3 reads TGTGCCACACAGGGTGGGAACACTGAAGCTTGCTTT. It is translated as CATQGGNTEACF. Together with reference TRBV11-2 and TRBJ1-1, the CDR3 gives the full variable domain: EAGVAQSPRYKIIEKRQSVAFWCNPISGHATLYWYQQILGQGPKLLIQFQNNGVVDDSQLPKDRFSAERLKGVDSTLKIQPAKLEDSAVYLCATQGGNTEACFGQGTRLTVV.

This clonotype was seen many times. The CDR3 sequence is CASSEIDKMNTEAFF. The CDR3 DNA reads as TGTGCCAGCAGTGAGATAGACAAAATGAACACTGAAGCTTTCTTT. The rearrangement links TRBV27 to TRBJ1-1; D gene unclear. From germline, CDR1 is MNHEY and CDR2 SMNVEV (reference sequence). The CDR3 has 15 amino acids. V was cut by 5 bases and J by 0 bases, with 13 bases left in between.

Ten or more counts support this clonotype. V is TRBV3-1 and J is TRBJ2-5; 8 bases are a match to TRBD2. This CDR3 has 14 amino acids. Germline loops: CDR1 LGHDT, CDR2 YNNKEL (reference sequence). V shed 4 bases and J 3 bases; nucleotides not matched to a gene: 4. CDR3 nucleotides: TGTGCCAGCAGCCGTCGTAGCGGGGAAGAGACCCAGTACTTC. This gives the protein CASSRRSGEETQYF.

This clonotype was recorded at least ten times. The chain has TRBV11-2 and TRBJ2-2; D unclear. The V end was cut by 3 bases, the J end by 9 bases, with 11 bases between. Germline CDR1 and CDR2: SGHAT and FQNNGV. The CDR3 extends over 13 amino acids. The DNA of the CDR3 is TGTGCCAGCAGCTTCCAGGTCTTCCGGGAGCTGTTTTTT. This gives the protein CASSFQVFRELFF.

V is TRBV20-1 and J is TRBJ2-7, with D maybe TRBD1 (6 bases). The DNA end lines up better with TRBJ2-5; the J call may be wrong. The germline V gene encodes CDR1 DFQATT and CDR2 SNEGSKA (reference sequence). The CDR3 has 12 amino acids. The DNA of the CDR3 is TGCAGTGCTAGAGATGACAGGGAGACCCAGTACTTC. This encodes CSARDDRETQYF.

This clonotype has more than one count but fewer than ten. The V and J genes are TRBV18 and TRBJ1-2; D gene ambiguous. Per the germline V gene, CDR1 is KGHSH and CDR2 is LQKENI. This CDR3 region has 13 residues. Trimming left V 2 bases short and J 8 bases short, with 12 bases between. The CDR3 DNA reads as TGTGCCAGCTCACCAGATGACGGGTCCGGCTACACCTTC. Protein sequence: CASSPDDGSGYTF.

This clonotype was seen many times. J is TRBJ2-5 and V is TRBV20-1; 13 bases match TRBD2. Germline CDR1 is DFQATT and CDR2 is SNEGSKA (reference sequence). V dropped 1 base and J dropped 5; count of bases not matched to a gene: 7. The CDR3 extends over 16 amino acids. The CDR3 region is CSARGTSGGALETQYF. CDR3 nucleotides: TGCAGTGCTAGAGGAACTAGCGGGGGGGCATTGGAGACCCAGTACTTC.

This clonotype was seen many times. The chain carries TRBV7-2 and TRBJ2-5, with a weak D call TRBD2 (6 bases). The germline V and J ends were trimmed by 4 bases and 7 bases, with 19 bases remaining between them. Germline V gene data show CDR1 as SGHTA and CDR2 as FQGNSA. CDR3 length equals 15 residues. The CDR3 here is CASSSRDSVGGTQYF. CDR3 in DNA: TGTGCCAGCAGCTCCCGGGACTCCGTCGGGGGGACCCAGTACTTC.

The chain uses TRBV2 and TRBJ1-6, with D perhaps matching TRBD1 (6 bases). CDR3 length: 14 amino acids. Trimming removed 11 bases from V and 1 base from J, with 12 bases in between. Germline CDR1 reads SNHLY; CDR2 reads FYNNEI. CDR3 sequence (DNA): TGTGCCCGGAGGGGGAGGTCCTATAATTCACCCCTCCACTTT. Protein sequence: CARRGRSYNSPLHF.